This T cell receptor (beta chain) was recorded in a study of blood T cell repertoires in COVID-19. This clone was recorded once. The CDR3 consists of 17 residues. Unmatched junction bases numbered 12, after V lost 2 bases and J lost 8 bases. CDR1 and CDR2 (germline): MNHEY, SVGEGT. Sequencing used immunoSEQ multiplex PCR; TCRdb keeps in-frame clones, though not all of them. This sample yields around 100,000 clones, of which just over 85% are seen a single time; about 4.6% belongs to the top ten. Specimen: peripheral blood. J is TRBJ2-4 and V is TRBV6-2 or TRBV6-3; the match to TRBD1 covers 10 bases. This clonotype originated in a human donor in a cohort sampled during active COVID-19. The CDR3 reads CASSYTQGQGLWDIQYF. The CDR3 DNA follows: TGTGCCAGCAGTTACACACAGGGACAGGGGCTTTGGGACATTCAGTACTTC.